This T cell receptor (beta chain) was sequenced during a study of siplizumab effects on memory and regulatory T cells. A remark on this clone: Its specificity is unknown.

The study's findings and limits: In siplizumab conditions, mappable alloreactive CD4+ clones averaged roughly 66% Treg-derived, against roughly 25% in controls.

Data came from immunoSEQ multiplex PCR; TCRdb stores just in-frame clones and leaves some out. This sample yields 100,000 or so clones, of which around 94% are seen a single time; around 0.6% belongs to the top ten. V shed 2 bases and J 5 bases; nucleotides not matched to a gene: 6. CDR1 is LNHDA and CDR2 is SQIVND in the germline V gene (reference sequence). The CDR3 sequence is 14 residues long. The sequence derives from a human donor in good health. The chain joins TRBV19 to TRBJ2-7; 7 bases line up with TRBD1. Source material: Tregs sorted from blood. CDR3 bases: TGTGCCAGTAGTATAAGGGGCCAGGGGGACGAGCAGTACTTC. Its translation is CASSIRGQGDEQYF.